This T cell receptor beta chain was retrieved from a study of OX40 agonist ivuxolimab in advanced cancers. Study-wide context: Ivuxolimab, an agonist antibody against OX40 (CD134), was given to patients. Study-wide points: Certain nonresponders additionally had low normalized T-cell clonal expansion. On average, a greater number of expanded clones characterised CD8+ T cells relative to CD4+. Among expanded peripheral T cells, antigen specificity went undetermined.

Concerning this clone: As yet, its antigen is unknown.

Profiling relied on immunoSEQ multiplex PCR, and the TCRdb table lists in-frame clones only, not all of them. The data contain roughly 83,000 clones, roughly 83% of them singletons. V gave up 1 base and J gave up 8 bases, with 9 bases separating them. CDR1 SGHVS and CDR2 FNYEAQ come from the germline V gene. This CDR3 has 14 residues. The sequence derives from an adult with an advanced solid tumor such as melanoma, head and neck, liver or kidney cancer. The gene calls are TRBV7-6 and TRBJ1-6; D not resolved. Specimen: CD4+ or CD8+ T cells sorted from blood, collected in a trial of the OX40 agonist ivuxolimab. The CDR3 nucleotides read TGTGCCAGCAGCTTAGGGGTTGATTATTCACCCCTCCACTTT. Translated, it gives CASSLGVDYSPLHF.